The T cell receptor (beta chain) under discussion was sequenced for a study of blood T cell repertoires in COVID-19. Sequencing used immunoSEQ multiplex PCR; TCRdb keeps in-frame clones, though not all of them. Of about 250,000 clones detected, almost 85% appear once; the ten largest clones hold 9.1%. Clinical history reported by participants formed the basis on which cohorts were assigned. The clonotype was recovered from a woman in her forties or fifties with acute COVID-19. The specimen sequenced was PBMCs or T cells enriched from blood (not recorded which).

CDR3 nucleotides: TGTGCCAGCAGCCGACAGGGCTATGGCTACACCTTC. It specifies CASSRQGYGYTF. V gene TRBV7-2 combines with J gene TRBJ1-2, with 7 bases identical to TRBD1. The J segment lost 4 bases and the V segment lost 5 bases, leaving 1 base of the junction unmatched. Germline CDR1 SGHTA, CDR2 FQGNSA. CDR3 size: 12 residues.